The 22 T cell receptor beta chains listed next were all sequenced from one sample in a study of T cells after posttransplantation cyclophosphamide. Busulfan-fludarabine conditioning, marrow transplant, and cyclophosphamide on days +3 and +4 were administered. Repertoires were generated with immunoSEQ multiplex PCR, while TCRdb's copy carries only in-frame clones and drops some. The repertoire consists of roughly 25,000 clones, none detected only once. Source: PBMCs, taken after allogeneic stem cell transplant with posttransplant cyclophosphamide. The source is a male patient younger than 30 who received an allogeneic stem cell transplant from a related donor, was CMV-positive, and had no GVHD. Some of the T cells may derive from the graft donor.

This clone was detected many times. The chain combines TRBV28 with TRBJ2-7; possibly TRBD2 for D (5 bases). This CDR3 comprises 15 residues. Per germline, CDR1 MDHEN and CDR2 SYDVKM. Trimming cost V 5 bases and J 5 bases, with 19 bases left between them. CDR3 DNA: TGTGCCAGCAGTCCAAGACTACAACCAAGGCACGAGCAGTACTTC. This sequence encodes CASSPRLQPRHEQYF.

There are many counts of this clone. CDR3 residues: CASSSFGGKETQYF. The CDR3 DNA sequence: TGTGCCAGCAGCTCTTTCGGGGGGAAAGAGACCCAGTACTTC. The J gene is TRBJ2-5, the V gene TRBV6-5; 7 bases map to TRBD2. Trimming cost V 6 bases and J 3 bases; bases outside gene matches: 7. CDR1 MNHEY and CDR2 SVGAGI come from the germline V gene. CDR3 size: 14 residues.

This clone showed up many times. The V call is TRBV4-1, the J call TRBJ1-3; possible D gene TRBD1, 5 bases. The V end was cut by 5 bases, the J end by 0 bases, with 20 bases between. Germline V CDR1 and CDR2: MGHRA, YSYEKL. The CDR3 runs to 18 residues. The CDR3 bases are TGCGCCAGCAGCAATTACCCCGGGACTCCCTCCTCTGGAAACACCATATATTTT. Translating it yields CASSNYPGTPSSGNTIYF.

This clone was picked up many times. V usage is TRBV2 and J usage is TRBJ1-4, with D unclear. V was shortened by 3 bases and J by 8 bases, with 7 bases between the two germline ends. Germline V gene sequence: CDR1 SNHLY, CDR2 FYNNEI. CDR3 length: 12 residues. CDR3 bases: TGTGCCAGCAGTGATCACGGGGAAAAACTGTTTTTT. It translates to CASSDHGEKLFF.

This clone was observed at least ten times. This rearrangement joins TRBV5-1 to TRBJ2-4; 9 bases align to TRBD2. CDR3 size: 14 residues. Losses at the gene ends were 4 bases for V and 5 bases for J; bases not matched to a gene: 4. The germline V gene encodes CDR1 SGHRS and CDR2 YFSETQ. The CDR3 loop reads CASSLIAGENIQYF. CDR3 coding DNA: TGCGCCAGCAGCCTAATAGCGGGAGAAAACATTCAGTACTTC.

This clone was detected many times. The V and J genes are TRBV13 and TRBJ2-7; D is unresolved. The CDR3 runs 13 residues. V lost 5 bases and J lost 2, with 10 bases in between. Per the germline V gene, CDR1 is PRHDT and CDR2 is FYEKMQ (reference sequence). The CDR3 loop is CASSGRGPYEQYF. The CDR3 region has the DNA TGTGCCAGCAGCGGGCGTGGGCCCTACGAGCAGTACTTC.

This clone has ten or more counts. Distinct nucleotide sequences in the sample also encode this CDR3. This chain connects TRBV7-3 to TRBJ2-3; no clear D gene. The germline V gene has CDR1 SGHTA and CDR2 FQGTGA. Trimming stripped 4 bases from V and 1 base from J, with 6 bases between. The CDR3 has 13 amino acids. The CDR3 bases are TGTGCCAGCAGCTCCACGGGCACAGATACGCAGTATTTT. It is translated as CASSSTGTDTQYF.

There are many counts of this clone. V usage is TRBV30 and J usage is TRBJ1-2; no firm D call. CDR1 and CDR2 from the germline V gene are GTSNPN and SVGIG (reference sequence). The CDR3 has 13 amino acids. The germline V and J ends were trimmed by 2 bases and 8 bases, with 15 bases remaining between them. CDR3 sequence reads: CAWSYTAFGGYTF. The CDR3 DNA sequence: TGTGCCTGGAGTTATACCGCTTTCGGGGGCTACACCTTC.

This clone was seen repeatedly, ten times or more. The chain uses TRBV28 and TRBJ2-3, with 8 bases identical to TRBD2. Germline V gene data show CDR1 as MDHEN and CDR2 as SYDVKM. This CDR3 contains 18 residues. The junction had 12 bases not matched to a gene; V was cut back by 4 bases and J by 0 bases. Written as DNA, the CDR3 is TGTGCCAGCAGTTCCCTAGCCGGGGGGGGCCCTAGCACAGATACGCAGTATTTT. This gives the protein CASSSLAGGGPSTDTQYF. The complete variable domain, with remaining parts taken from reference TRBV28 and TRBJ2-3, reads DVKVTQSSRYLVKRTGEKVFLECVQDMDHENMFWYRQDPGLGLRLIYFSYDVKMKEKGDIPEGYSVSREKKERFSLILESASTNQTSMYLCASSSLAGGGPSTDTQYFGPGTRLTVL.

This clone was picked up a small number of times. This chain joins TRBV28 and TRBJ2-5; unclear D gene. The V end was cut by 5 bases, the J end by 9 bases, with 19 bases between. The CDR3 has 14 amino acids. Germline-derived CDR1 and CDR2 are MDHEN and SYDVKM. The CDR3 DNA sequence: TGTGCCAGCAGTCGCGCTGACCAGCAAGCGTCCCAGTACTTC. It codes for CASSRADQQASQYF.

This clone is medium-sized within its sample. The DNA of the CDR3 is TGCGCCAGCAGCCCGGGACTAGCGGGTTATGAGCAGTTCTTC. It codes for CASSPGLAGYEQFF. The chain employs TRBV4-1 and TRBJ2-1; 12 bases map to TRBD2. Trimming removed 4 bases from V and 8 bases from J; junction bases left unmatched: 3. Germline V gene data show CDR1 as MGHRA and CDR2 as YSYEKL. The CDR3 is 14 amino acids.

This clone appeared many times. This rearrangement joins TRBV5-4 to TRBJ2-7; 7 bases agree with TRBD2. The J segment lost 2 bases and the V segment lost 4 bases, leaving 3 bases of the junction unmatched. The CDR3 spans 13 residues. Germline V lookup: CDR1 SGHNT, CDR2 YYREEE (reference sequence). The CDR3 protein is CASSQSGTYEQYF. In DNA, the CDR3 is TGTGCCAGCAGCCAAAGCGGGACCTACGAGCAGTACTTC.

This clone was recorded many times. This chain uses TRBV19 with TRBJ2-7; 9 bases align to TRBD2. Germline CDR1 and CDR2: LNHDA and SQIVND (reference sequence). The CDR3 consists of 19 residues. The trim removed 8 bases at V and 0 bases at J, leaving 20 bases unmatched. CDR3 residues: CASSPHLRLAGLTSYEQYF. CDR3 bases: TGTGCCAGTTCCCCTCACTTGCGGCTAGCGGGGCTCACCTCCTACGAGCAGTACTTC.

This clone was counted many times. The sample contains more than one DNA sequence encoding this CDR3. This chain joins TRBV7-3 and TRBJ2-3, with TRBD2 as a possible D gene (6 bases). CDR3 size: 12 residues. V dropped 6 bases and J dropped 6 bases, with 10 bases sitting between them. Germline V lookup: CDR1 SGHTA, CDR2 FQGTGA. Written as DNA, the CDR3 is TGTGCCAGCAGTAAGACTAGGGATACGCAGTATTTT. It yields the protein CASSKTRDTQYF.

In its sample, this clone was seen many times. This chain's CDR3 is CASSNAGTGYTEAFF. The CDR3 DNA is TGTGCCAGCAGCAACGCCGGGACAGGATACACTGAAGCTTTCTTT. The chain employs TRBV6-5 and TRBJ1-1, with 8 positions matching TRBD1. Per the germline V gene, CDR1 is MNHEY and CDR2 is SVGAGI. The CDR3 loop spans 15 amino acids. Germline trimming cut 6 bases from V and 3 bases from J; bases unmatched to any gene: 9.

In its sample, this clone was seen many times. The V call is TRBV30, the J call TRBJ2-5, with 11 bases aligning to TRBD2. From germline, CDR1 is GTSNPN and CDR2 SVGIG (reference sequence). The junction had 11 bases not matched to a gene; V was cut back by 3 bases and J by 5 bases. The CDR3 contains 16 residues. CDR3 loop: CAWRRSGGAPRETQYF. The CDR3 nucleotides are TGTGCCTGGAGACGTAGCGGGGGGGCTCCACGGGAGACCCAGTACTTC.

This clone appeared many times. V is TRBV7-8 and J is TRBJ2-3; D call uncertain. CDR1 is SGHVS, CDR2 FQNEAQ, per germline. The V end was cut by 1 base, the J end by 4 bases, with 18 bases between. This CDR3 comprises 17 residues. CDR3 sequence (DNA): TGTGCCAGCAGCTTAGATCAGACAACCCTCATCCCAGATACGCAGTATTTT. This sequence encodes CASSLDQTTLIPDTQYF.

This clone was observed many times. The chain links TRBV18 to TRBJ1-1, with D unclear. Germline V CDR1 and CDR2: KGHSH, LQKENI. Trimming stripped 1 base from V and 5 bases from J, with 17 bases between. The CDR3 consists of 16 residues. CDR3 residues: CASSPLGLRGGTEAFF. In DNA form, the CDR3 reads TGTGCCAGCTCACCACTGGGGTTACGGGGAGGAACTGAAGCTTTCTTT.

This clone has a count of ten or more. CDR3 sequence reads: CASSATALGQPQHF. The DNA of the CDR3 is TGTGCCAGCAGTGCGACAGCTTTGGGTCAGCCCCAGCATTTT. The chain is built from TRBV6-1 and TRBJ1-5; the D gene is possibly TRBD1 (5 bases). The ends were cut back, 4 bases at V and 6 bases at J, with 13 bases in the middle. There are 14 residues in the CDR3. The V gene's germline CDR1 is MNHNS and CDR2 SASEGT.

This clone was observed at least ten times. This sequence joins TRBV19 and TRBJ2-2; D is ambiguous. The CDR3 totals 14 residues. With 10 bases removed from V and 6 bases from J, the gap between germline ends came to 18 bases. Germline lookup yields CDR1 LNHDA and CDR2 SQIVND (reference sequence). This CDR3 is CATMSSHWSGELFF. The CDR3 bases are TGTGCCACCATGAGCTCCCATTGGTCCGGGGAGCTGTTTTTT.

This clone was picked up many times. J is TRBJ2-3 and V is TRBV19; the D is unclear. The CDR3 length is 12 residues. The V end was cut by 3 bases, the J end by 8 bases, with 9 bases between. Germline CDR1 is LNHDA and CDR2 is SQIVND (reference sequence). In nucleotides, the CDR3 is TGTGCCAGTAGTATCTACGGTGGTACGCAGTATTTT. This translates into CASSIYGGTQYF.

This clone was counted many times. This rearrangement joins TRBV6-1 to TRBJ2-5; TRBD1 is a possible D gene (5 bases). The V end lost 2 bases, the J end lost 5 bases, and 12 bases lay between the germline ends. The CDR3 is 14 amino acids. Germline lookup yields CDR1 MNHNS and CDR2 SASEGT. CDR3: CASSEPYRMETQYF. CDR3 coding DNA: TGTGCCAGCAGTGAACCGTACAGGATGGAGACCCAGTACTTC.